The table lists the clone carrying this TCR beta chain with a count of one. The antigen is not known. The sample belongs to a study of T cell responses to AZD1222 COVID-19 vaccine. The assay was immunoSEQ multiplex PCR, and TCRdb's table has in-frame clones only and misses some. The data show roughly 150,000 clones, 90% seen once. Notes on the study in general: White British people made up most donors, females outnumbered males, and clonal diversity was possibly underestimated. With dominance at 160-218 and 743-854, vaccine-associated CD4 TCRs spanned spike.

The TCR comes from an adult who received the AZD1222 COVID-19 vaccine. The specimen was peripheral blood, collected 28 days after the second AZD1222 dose.

The CDR3 region has the DNA TGTGCCATCAGGAGGGACACCTACTACGAGCAGTACTTC. Its protein is CAIRRDTYYEQYF. The V and J genes are TRBV10-3 and TRBJ2-7, with D perhaps TRBD1 (6 bases). V was trimmed by 6 bases and J by 3 bases, leaving 12 bases between them. Germline CDR1 and CDR2: ENHRY and SYGVKD. The CDR3 extends over 13 amino acids.